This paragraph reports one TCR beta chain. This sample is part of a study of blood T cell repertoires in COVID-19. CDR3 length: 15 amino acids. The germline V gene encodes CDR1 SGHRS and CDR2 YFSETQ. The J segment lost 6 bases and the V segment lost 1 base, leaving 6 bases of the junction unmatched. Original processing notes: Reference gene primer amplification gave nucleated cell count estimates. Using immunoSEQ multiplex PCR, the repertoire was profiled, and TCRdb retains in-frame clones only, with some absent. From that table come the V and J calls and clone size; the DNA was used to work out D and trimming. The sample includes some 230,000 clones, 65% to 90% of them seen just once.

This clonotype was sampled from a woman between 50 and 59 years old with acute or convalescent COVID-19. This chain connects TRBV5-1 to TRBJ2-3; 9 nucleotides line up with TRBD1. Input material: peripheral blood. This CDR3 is CASSLSGQGIDTQYF. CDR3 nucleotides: TGCGCCAGCAGCTTGTCGGGACAGGGTATCGATACGCAGTATTTT.